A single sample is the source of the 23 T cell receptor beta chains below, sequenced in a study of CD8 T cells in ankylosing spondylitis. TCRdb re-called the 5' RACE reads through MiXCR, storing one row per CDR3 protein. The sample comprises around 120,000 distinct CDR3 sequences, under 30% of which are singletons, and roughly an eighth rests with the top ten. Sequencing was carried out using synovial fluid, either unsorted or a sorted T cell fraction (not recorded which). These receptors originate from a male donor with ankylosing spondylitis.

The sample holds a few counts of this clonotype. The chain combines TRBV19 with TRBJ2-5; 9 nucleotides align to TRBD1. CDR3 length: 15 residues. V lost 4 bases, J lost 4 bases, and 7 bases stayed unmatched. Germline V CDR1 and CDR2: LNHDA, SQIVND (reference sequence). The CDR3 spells CASSTSDRGLETQYF. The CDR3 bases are TGTGCCAGTAGTACTTCGGACAGGGGTTTAGAGACCCAGTACTTC.

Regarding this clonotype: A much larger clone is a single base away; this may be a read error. The CDR3 DNA reads as TGTGCCAGCAGCCTGGGACTAGCGAACTACAATGAGCAGTTCTTC. Its translation: CASSLGLANYNEQFF. This rearrangement joins TRBV7-9 to TRBJ2-1, with 10 bases that match TRBD2. J lost 3 bases, V lost 5 bases, and 4 bases had no gene match. There are 15 residues in the CDR3. Germline CDR1 is SEHNR and CDR2 is FQNEAQ (reference sequence).

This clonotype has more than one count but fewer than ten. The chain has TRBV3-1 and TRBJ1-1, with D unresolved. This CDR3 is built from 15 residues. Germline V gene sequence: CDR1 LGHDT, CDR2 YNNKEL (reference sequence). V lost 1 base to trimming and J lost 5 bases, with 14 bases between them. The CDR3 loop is CASSQARKGPTEAFF. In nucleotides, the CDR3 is TGTGCCAGCAGCCAAGCTCGCAAGGGTCCGACTGAAGCTTTCTTT.

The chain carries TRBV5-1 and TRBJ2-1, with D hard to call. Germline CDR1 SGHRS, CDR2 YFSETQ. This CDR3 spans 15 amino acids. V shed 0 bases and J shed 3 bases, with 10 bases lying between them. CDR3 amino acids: CASSLGTPDYNEQFF. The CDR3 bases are TGCGCCAGCAGCTTGGGCACGCCTGACTACAATGAGCAGTTCTTC.

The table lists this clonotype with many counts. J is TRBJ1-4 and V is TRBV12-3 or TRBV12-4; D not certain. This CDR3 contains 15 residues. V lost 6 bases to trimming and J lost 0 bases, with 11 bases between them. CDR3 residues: CASSPRAATNEKLFF. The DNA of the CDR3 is TGTGCCAGCAGCCCCCGGGCAGCAACTAATGAAAAACTGTTTTTT.

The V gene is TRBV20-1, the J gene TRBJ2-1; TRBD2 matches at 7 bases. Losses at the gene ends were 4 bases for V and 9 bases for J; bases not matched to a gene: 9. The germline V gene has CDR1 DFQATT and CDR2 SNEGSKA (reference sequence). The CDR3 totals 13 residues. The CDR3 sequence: CSATPPLAAEQFF. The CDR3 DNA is TGCAGTGCTACCCCCCCCCTAGCGGCTGAGCAGTTCTTC.

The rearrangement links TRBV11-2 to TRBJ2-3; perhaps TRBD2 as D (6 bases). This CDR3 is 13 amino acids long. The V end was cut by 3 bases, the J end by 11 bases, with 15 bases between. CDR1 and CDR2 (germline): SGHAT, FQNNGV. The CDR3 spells CASSFRDSPGQYF. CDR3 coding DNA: TGTGCCAGCAGCTTCCGGGACTCCCCGGGGCAGTATTTT.

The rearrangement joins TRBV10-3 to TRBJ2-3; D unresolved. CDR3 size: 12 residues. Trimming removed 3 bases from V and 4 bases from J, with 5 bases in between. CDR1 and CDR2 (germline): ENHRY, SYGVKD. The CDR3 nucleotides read TGTGCCATCAGTGACCAGGCAGATACGCAGTATTTT. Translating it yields CAISDQADTQYF.

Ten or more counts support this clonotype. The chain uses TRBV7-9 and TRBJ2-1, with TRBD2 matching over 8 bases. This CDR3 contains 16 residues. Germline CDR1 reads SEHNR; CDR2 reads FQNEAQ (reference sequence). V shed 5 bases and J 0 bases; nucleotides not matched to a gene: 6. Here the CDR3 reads CASSGVAGRSYNEQFF. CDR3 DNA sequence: TGTGCCAGCAGCGGAGTAGCGGGGCGCTCCTACAATGAGCAGTTCTTC.

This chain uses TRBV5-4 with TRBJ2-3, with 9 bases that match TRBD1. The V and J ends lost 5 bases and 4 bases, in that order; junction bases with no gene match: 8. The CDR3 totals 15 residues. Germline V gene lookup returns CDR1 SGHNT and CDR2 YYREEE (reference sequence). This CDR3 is CASRSGQGIADTQYF. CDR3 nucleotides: TGTGCCAGCAGGTCCGGACAGGGGATCGCAGATACGCAGTATTTT.

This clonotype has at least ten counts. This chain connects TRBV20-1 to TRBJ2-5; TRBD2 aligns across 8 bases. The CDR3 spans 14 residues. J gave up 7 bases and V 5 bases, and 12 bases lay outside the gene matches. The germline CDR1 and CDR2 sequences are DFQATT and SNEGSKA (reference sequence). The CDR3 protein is CSADPGLAEGTQYF. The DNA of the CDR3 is TGCAGTGCTGACCCAGGACTAGCCGAAGGGACCCAGTACTTC.

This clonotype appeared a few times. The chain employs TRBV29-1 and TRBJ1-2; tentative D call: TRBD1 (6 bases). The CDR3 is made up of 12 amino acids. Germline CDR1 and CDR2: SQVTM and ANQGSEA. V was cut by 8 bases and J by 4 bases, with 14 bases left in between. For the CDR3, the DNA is TGCAGCAACAGGGAGTTGGCCTATGGCTACACCTTC. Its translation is CSNRELAYGYTF.

The CDR3 DNA is TGTGCCAGCATCTTCCCAGGGAGGGCAGGGGAGACCCAGTACTTC. This translates into CASIFPGRAGETQYF. The genes are TRBV5-6 and TRBJ2-5, with 7 bases fitting TRBD2. Germline CDR1 reads SGHDT; CDR2 reads YYEEEE. The CDR3 extends over 15 amino acids. The J segment lost 5 bases and the V segment lost 6 bases, leaving 13 bases of the junction unmatched.

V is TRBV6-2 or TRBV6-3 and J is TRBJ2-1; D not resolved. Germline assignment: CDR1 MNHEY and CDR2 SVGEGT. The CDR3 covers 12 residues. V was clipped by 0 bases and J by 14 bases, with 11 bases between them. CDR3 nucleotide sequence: TGTGCCAGCAGTTACTCGGCAATAACGGAGTTCTTC. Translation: CASSYSAITEFF.

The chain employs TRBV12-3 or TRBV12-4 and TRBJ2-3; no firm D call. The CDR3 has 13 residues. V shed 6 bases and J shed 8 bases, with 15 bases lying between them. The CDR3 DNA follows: TGTGCCAGCAGCTCTGGAGCGTACGGTACGCAGTATTTT. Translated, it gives CASSSGAYGTQYF.

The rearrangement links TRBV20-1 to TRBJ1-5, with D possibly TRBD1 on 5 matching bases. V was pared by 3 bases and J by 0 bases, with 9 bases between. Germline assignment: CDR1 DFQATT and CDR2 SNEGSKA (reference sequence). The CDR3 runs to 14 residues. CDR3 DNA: TGCAGTGCTAGTTCAGGGTATAGCAATCAGCCCCAGCATTTT. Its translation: CSASSGYSNQPQHF.

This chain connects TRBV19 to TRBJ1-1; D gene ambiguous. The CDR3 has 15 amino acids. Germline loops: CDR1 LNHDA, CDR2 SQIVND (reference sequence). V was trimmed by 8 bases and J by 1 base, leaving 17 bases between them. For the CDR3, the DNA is TGTGCCAGTCGCCTATGGCTGGACTCGAACACTGAAGCTTTCTTT. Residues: CASRLWLDSNTEAFF.

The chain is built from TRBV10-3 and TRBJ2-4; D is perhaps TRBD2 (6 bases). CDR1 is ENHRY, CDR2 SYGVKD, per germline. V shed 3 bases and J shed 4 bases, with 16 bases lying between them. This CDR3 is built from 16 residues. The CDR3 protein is CAISDPGRGRKNIQYF. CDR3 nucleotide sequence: TGTGCCATCAGTGATCCAGGGCGGGGTAGGAAAAACATTCAGTACTTC.

CDR3 in amino acids: CSVASPGSGIADTQYF. In DNA, the CDR3 is TGCAGTGTAGCCTCCCCAGGTAGCGGGATAGCAGATACGCAGTATTTT. The V call is TRBV20-1, the J call TRBJ2-3; 8 positions agree with TRBD2. There are 16 residues in the CDR3. Trimming removed 7 bases from V and 4 bases from J; junction bases left unmatched: 16. Germline assignment: CDR1 DFQATT and CDR2 SNEGSKA (reference sequence).

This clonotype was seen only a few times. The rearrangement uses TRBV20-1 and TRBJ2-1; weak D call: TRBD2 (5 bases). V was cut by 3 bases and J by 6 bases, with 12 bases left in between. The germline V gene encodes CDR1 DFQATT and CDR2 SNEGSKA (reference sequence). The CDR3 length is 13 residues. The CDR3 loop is CSASSGTVNEQFF. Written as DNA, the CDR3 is TGCAGTGCTAGCAGCGGCACCGTCAATGAGCAGTTCTTC.

The CDR3 region has the DNA TGTGCCAGCAGGGGGACTTTAAGCAATCAGCCCCAGCATTTT. Protein product: CASRGTLSNQPQHF. The chain has TRBV12-3 or TRBV12-4 and TRBJ1-5; tentatively, D is TRBD1 (5 bases). This CDR3 region has 14 residues. The V end lost 6 bases, the J end lost 1 base, and 10 bases lay between the germline ends.

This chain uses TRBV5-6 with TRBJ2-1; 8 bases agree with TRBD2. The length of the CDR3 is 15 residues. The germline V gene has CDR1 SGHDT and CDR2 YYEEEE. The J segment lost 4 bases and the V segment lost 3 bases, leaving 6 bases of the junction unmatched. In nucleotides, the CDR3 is TGTGCCAGCAGCTCGGGGGGGGTTTGGTACAATGAGCAGTTCTTC. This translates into CASSSGGVWYNEQFF.

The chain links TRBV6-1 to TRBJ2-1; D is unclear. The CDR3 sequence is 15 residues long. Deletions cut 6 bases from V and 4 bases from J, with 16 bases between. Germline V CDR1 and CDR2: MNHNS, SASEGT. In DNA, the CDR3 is TGTGCCAGCAGCGTGTCGTCGGGCGGATACAATGAGCAGTTCTTC. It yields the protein CASSVSSGGYNEQFF.